A selection of T cell receptor beta chains follows, all from one sample in a study of T cell responses to AZD1222 COVID-19 vaccine. Measured with immunoSEQ multiplex PCR; TCRdb has only the in-frame clones, and not every one. The sample consists of 150,000 to 170,000 clones, about 88% of them appearing once. The sample was peripheral blood, taken on day 0 of AZD1222 vaccination. The receptor set was obtained from an adult in good health. Both conserved end residues are part of each CDR3. The D gene is left open where the match is weak. The size entry is marked missing in some rows and otherwise reads once, few, many or a size class.

D: TRBD1
size: -
J: TRBJ1-4
V: TRBV6-5
CDR3: CASTGGFNEKLFF
DNA: TGTGCCAGCACAGGGGGATTTAATGAAAAACTGTTTTTT

D: -
size: -
J: TRBJ1-3
V: TRBV7-9
CDR3: CASSLARGSGNTIYF
DNA: TGTGCCAGCAGCTTAGCCCGGGGTTCTGGAAACACCATATATTTT

D: -
size: -
J: TRBJ1-1
V: TRBV9
CDR3: CASSVGANTEAFF
DNA: TGTGCCAGCAGCGTAGGAGCTAACACTGAAGCTTTCTTT

D: -
size: -
J: TRBJ2-7
V: TRBV9
CDR3: CASSEGGETYEQYF
DNA: TGTGCCAGCAGCGAGGGCGGAGAGACCTACGAGCAGTACTTC

D: TRBD1
size: few
J: TRBJ1-2
V: TRBV18
CDR3: CASSPLPQGANYGYTF
DNA: TGTGCCAGCTCACCACTCCCACAGGGGGCCAACTATGGCTACACCTTC

D: -
size: -
J: TRBJ1-4
V: TRBV7-8
CDR3: CASSSRGGWDEKLFF
DNA: TGTGCCAGCAGCTCGAGAGGAGGCTGGGATGAAAAACTGTTTTTT

D: -
size: -
J: TRBJ1-6
V: TRBV7-2
CDR3: CASSLAPLIRVGSPLHF
DNA: TGTGCCAGCAGCTTAGCGCCATTAATCCGAGTGGGTTCACCCCTCCACTTT

D: -
size: -
J: TRBJ2-1
V: TRBV2
CDR3: CASSRGGALYNEQFF
DNA: TGTGCCAGCAGTCGAGGGGGGGCACTCTACAATGAGCAGTTCTTC

D: TRBD1
size: -
J: TRBJ1-2
V: TRBV4-3
CDR3: CASSQARTGIYGYTF
DNA: TGCGCCAGCAGCCAAGCCCGGACAGGGATCTATGGCTACACCTTC

D: TRBD2
size: -
J: TRBJ2-5
V: TRBV3-1/TRBV3-2
CDR3: CASSLTSGGQETQYF
DNA: TGTGCCAGCAGCCTGACTAGCGGGGGTCAAGAGACCCAGTACTTC

D: -
size: -
J: TRBJ1-1
V: TRBV6-1
CDR3: CASSEARLRVAEAFF
DNA: TGTGCCAGCAGTGAAGCCAGGCTGAGGGTAGCTGAAGCTTTCTTT

D: TRBD1
size: -
J: TRBJ1-2
V: TRBV10-3
CDR3: CAIRTGNGYTF
DNA: TGTGCCATTCGGACAGGAAACGGCTACACCTTC

D: TRBD2
size: -
J: TRBJ2-7
V: TRBV5-4
CDR3: CASSLASGGYHEQYF
DNA: TGTGCCAGCAGCTTGGCTAGCGGGGGTTACCACGAGCAGTACTTC

D: -
size: -
J: TRBJ1-6
V: TRBV6-1
CDR3: CASVGASNNSPLHF
DNA: TGTGCCAGTGTAGGGGCCAGTAATAATTCACCCCTCCACTTT

D: TRBD2
size: -
J: TRBJ2-1
V: TRBV28
CDR3: CASSTSGGAWEQFF
DNA: TGTGCCAGCAGTACTAGCGGGGGGGCCTGGGAGCAGTTCTTC

D: TRBD1
size: few
J: TRBJ1-2
V: TRBV9
CDR3: CASSVEVGGKGGYTF
DNA: TGTGCCAGCAGCGTAGAAGTAGGGGGCAAGGGTGGCTACACCTTC

D: -
size: -
J: TRBJ1-6
V: TRBV9
CDR3: CASSVDEGSPLHF
DNA: TGTGCCAGCAGCGTAGATGAAGGATCACCCCTCCACTTT

D: -
size: -
J: TRBJ1-5
V: TRBV6-1
CDR3: CASSEAGGGQPQHF
DNA: TGTGCCAGCAGTGAGGCAGGAGGAGGTCAGCCCCAGCATTTT

D: -
size: -
J: TRBJ1-2
V: TRBV20-1
CDR3: CSASTGAGGYTF
DNA: TGCAGTGCTAGTACAGGTGCTGGTGGCTACACCTTC

D: -
size: -
J: TRBJ1-1
V: TRBV5-8
CDR3: CASSFGGQNTEAFF
DNA: TGTGCCAGCAGCTTTGGGGGTCAGAACACTGAAGCTTTCTTT

D: -
size: -
J: TRBJ1-1
V: TRBV3-1/TRBV3-2
CDR3: CASSQEAAGATEAFF
DNA: TGTGCCAGCAGCCAAGAGGCTGCAGGGGCTACTGAAGCTTTCTTT

D: -
size: -
J: TRBJ2-7
V: TRBV28
CDR3: CASSRYEQYF
DNA: TGTGCCAGCAGTCGATACGAGCAGTACTTC

D: -
size: -
J: TRBJ2-2
V: TRBV28
CDR3: CASNRGLANTGELFF
DNA: TGTGCCAGCAACAGGGGACTCGCGAACACCGGGGAGCTGTTTTTT

D: TRBD2
size: -
J: TRBJ2-5
V: TRBV10-1
CDR3: CASSGLAGKSETQYF
DNA: TGCGCCAGCAGTGGGCTAGCGGGGAAAAGTGAGACCCAGTACTTC

D: -
size: -
J: TRBJ1-6
V: TRBV5-1
CDR3: CASSLDRTENNSPLHF
DNA: TGCGCCAGCAGCTTGGACCGGACCGAGAATAATTCACCCCTCCACTTT

D: TRBD1
size: -
J: TRBJ1-2
V: TRBV7-9
CDR3: CASTLAGTGANYGYTF
DNA: TGTGCCAGCACGTTGGCCGGGACAGGGGCTAACTATGGCTACACCTTC

D: -
size: -
J: TRBJ2-7
V: TRBV27
CDR3: CASSTGTPFEQYF
DNA: TGTGCCAGCAGCACCGGGACACCCTTCGAGCAGTACTTC

D: TRBD2
size: -
J: TRBJ2-3
V: TRBV5-1
CDR3: CASSLLRRGVTDTQYF
DNA: TGCGCCAGCAGCCTTTTAAGACGGGGGGTCACAGATACGCAGTATTTT

D: -
size: -
J: TRBJ2-3
V: TRBV6-1
CDR3: CASRSGLLLTDTQYF
DNA: TGTGCCAGCAGGTCTGGACTACTCCTCACAGATACGCAGTATTTT

D: -
size: -
J: TRBJ1-2
V: TRBV19
CDR3: CASRWGGSGYTF
DNA: TGTGCCAGTAGGTGGGGAGGCAGTGGCTACACCTTC

D: -
size: -
J: TRBJ1-6
V: TRBV18
CDR3: CASSPQWKDNSPLHF
DNA: TGTGCCAGCTCACCACAGTGGAAAGATAATTCACCCCTCCACTTT

D: -
size: -
J: TRBJ1-2
V: TRBV3-1/TRBV3-2
CDR3: CASSRTTDRAGGGYTF
DNA: TGTGCCAGCAGTCGGACTACCGACCGCGCAGGAGGGGGCTACACCTTC

D: -
size: -
J: TRBJ2-7
V: TRBV5-1
CDR3: CASSLGYEQYF
DNA: TGCGCCAGCAGCTTGGGCTACGAGCAGTACTTC

D: -
size: -
J: TRBJ2-1
V: TRBV19
CDR3: CASGSSVEQFF
DNA: TGTGCCAGTGGCTCGAGCGTTGAGCAGTTCTTC

D: -
size: -
J: TRBJ2-1
V: TRBV7-2
CDR3: CASSPAGTGSYNEQFF
DNA: TGTGCCAGCAGCCCCGCCGGGACTGGCTCCTACAATGAGCAGTTCTTC

D: -
size: once
J: TRBJ2-2
V: TRBV2
CDR3: CASRGEQTNTGELFF
DNA: TGTGCCAGCAGGGGGGAGCAGACGAACACCGGGGAGCTGTTTTTT

D: -
size: -
J: TRBJ2-7
V: TRBV7-2
CDR3: CASSPIIRRTPSYEQYF
DNA: TGTGCCAGCAGCCCTATTATCCGGCGGACCCCCTCCTACGAGCAGTACTTC

D: -
size: -
J: TRBJ2-2
V: TRBV3-1/TRBV3-2
CDR3: CASSQSRTGELFF
DNA: TGTGCCAGCAGCCAGTCTCGGACCGGGGAGCTGTTTTTT

D: TRBD1
size: -
J: TRBJ2-7
V: TRBV29-1
CDR3: CSVDTGTGSYEQYF
DNA: TGCAGCGTCGATACCGGGACAGGCTCCTACGAGCAGTACTTC

D: -
size: -
J: TRBJ2-7
V: TRBV5-1
CDR3: CASSLGLPPYEQYF
DNA: TGCGCCAGCAGCTTGGGTCTTCCTCCCTACGAGCAGTACTTC

D: TRBD1
size: -
J: TRBJ1-2
V: TRBV6-5
CDR3: CASRSSDRGPGYTF
DNA: TGTGCCAGCAGATCCTCCGACAGGGGTCCCGGCTACACCTTC

D: TRBD2
size: once
J: TRBJ2-5
V: TRBV5-1
CDR3: CASSLRPSGRQETQYF
DNA: TGCGCCAGCAGCTTGCGTCCTAGCGGGAGGCAAGAGACCCAGTACTTC

D: -
size: -
J: TRBJ1-1
V: TRBV7-9
CDR3: CASSLLGHVNTEAFF
DNA: TGTGCCAGCAGCTTATTGGGACACGTGAACACTGAAGCTTTCTTT

D: TRBD2
size: -
J: TRBJ2-1
V: TRBV19
CDR3: CASSILAGGQGNEQFF
DNA: TGTGCCAGTAGTATCCTAGCGGGGGGGCAAGGGAATGAGCAGTTCTTC

D: -
size: -
J: TRBJ1-6
V: TRBV12-3/TRBV12-4
CDR3: CASTAGRGLALHF
DNA: TGTGCCAGCACCGCCGGTCGGGGGCTGGCCCTCCACTTT

D: -
size: -
J: TRBJ1-3
V: TRBV7-2
CDR3: CASSSQTGVSGNTIYF
DNA: TGTGCCAGCAGCTCACAGACAGGAGTCTCTGGAAACACCATATATTTT

D: -
size: -
J: TRBJ2-3
V: TRBV11-2
CDR3: CASSLDRRDTQYF
DNA: TGTGCCAGCAGCTTAGATAGAAGGGATACGCAGTATTTT

D: -
size: -
J: TRBJ1-5
V: TRBV4-1
CDR3: CASSPRDLQRPQHF
DNA: TGCGCCAGCAGCCCTCGGGACCTCCAGAGGCCCCAGCATTTT

D: -
size: -
J: TRBJ1-5
V: TRBV19
CDR3: CASSIGGGQPQHF
DNA: TGTGCCAGTAGTATAGGAGGGGGACAGCCCCAGCATTTT

D: -
size: -
J: TRBJ1-5
V: TRBV28
CDR3: CASSFRTNQPQHF
DNA: TGTGCCAGCAGTTTTCGGACGAATCAGCCCCAGCATTTT